This is a list of T cell receptor beta chains from one sample in a study of blood T cells in healthy people across ages. Each CDR3 protein gets one entry after TCRdb re-called the 5' RACE reads with MiXCR. The sample yields 650,000 to 800,000 distinct CDR3 sequences, under 55% seen once. The specimen was blood. These TCRs come from a man between 60 and 75 years old in good health. Both conserved end residues are part of each CDR3. A D gene is named only where the DNA matches it firmly. Clone size is not always given. Where it is, it says once, few, many or a class for expanded clones.

CDR3 protein,CDR3 DNA,clone size,J gene,V gene,D gene
CASSLTVAGGVETQYF,TGTGCCAGCAGTTTGACGGTAGCGGGGGGTGTGGAGACCCAGTACTTC,.,TRBJ2-5,TRBV12-3/TRBV12-4,TRBD2
CSARDTAEETQYF,TGCAGTGCTAGAGATACGGCCGAGGAGACCCAGTACTTC,few,TRBJ2-5,TRBV20-1,.
CASSLVGGYMDQPRHF,TGTGCCAGCAGCTTAGTAGGGGGATACATGGATCAGCCCCGGCATTTT,.,TRBJ1-5,TRBV7-2,.
CATKPDRTNEKLFF,TGTGCCACCAAACCCGACAGAACTAATGAAAAACTGTTTTTT,few,TRBJ1-4,TRBV15,.
CASSRESSGTNEKLFF,TGTGCCAGCAGCAGAGAGTCCTCAGGGACGAATGAAAAACTGTTTTTT,once,TRBJ1-4,TRBV27,.
CASSLRFDQPQHF,TGTGCCAGCAGTTTGAGGTTCGATCAGCCCCAGCATTTT,.,TRBJ1-5,TRBV27,.
CASSLARQPTLAGSTDTQYF,TGTGCCAGCAGTTTAGCGCGGCAACCCACACTAGCGGGGAGCACAGATACGCAGTATTTT,.,TRBJ2-3,TRBV12-3/TRBV12-4,TRBD2
CASSQDFGGAGSPLHF,TGCGCCAGCAGCCAAGATTTTGGGGGGGCAGGTTCACCCCTCCACTTT,few,TRBJ1-6,TRBV4-3,.
CSATAPGRGTSYEQYF,TGCAGTGCTACGGCTCCGGGGCGGGGGACCTCCTACGAGCAGTACTTC,few,TRBJ2-7,TRBV20-1,TRBD2
CASSPDGLETQYF,TGTGCCAGCAGTCCAGATGGGTTAGAGACCCAGTACTTC,.,TRBJ2-5,TRBV11-1,.
CASSGGHTGELFF,TGTGCCAGCAGCGGGGGCCACACCGGGGAGCTGTTTTTT,.,TRBJ2-2,TRBV7-2,.
CASSLPGGSTDTQYF,TGTGCCAGCAGCTTACCGGGGGGCAGCACAGATACGCAGTATTTT,few,TRBJ2-3,TRBV7-2,.
CASRTSGGGDTQYF,TGTGCCAGCAGAACGAGTGGGGGCGGTGATACGCAGTATTTT,.,TRBJ2-3,TRBV6-2/TRBV6-3,.
CASSVHAGQRNYGYTF,TGTGCCAGCAGCGTCCACGCGGGACAGCGAAACTATGGCTACACCTTC,few,TRBJ1-2,TRBV9,TRBD1
CASSLVAPPRDTQYF,TGTGCCAGCAGCTTAGTTGCGCCGCCCCGGGATACGCAGTATTTT,.,TRBJ2-3,TRBV11-2,.
CASTYNGYEQYF,TGTGCCAGCACCTATAATGGGTACGAGCAGTACTTC,.,TRBJ2-7,TRBV7-2,.
CASSLRGDGLQSSYEQYF,TGTGCCAGCAGCTTAAGGGGGGATGGCCTACAGAGCTCCTACGAGCAGTACTTC,few,TRBJ2-7,TRBV7-9,.
CASSQAGTDSEAFF,TGCGCCAGCAGCCAAGCTGGGACAGACTCTGAAGCTTTCTTT,.,TRBJ1-1,TRBV4-1,TRBD1
CSVTGAGLQETQYF,TGCAGCGTTACGGGGGCGGGACTGCAAGAGACCCAGTACTTC,few,TRBJ2-5,TRBV29-1,.
CASSQVTGGDAQYF,TGCGCCAGCAGCCAAGTGACGGGGGGCGATGCGCAGTATTTT,.,TRBJ2-3,TRBV4-3,.
CASSRSSPGHNEQFF,TGTGCCAGCAGTCGAAGTAGCCCGGGACACAATGAGCAGTTCTTC,.,TRBJ2-1,TRBV12-3/TRBV12-4,.
CASSLGPHMRTYEQYF,TGTGCCAGCAGTTTAGGTCCTCACATGAGAACCTACGAGCAGTACTTC,.,TRBJ2-7,TRBV27,.
CASGFPSSGGPETQYF,TGTGCCAGCGGTTTCCCTTCGTCGGGGGGCCCGGAGACCCAGTACTTC,.,TRBJ2-5,TRBV12-3/TRBV12-4,.
CASSLDGTGVGTDTQYF,TGCGCCAGCAGCTTGGACGGGACAGGGGTTGGCACAGATACGCAGTATTTT,.,TRBJ2-3,TRBV5-1,TRBD1
CATSSRTSGEETQYF,TGTGCCACCAGCAGCCGGACTAGCGGGGAGGAGACCCAGTACTTC,few,TRBJ2-5,TRBV15,TRBD2
CASGAWTGSEAFF,TGCGCCAGCGGCGCGTGGACAGGGTCTGAAGCTTTCTTT,.,TRBJ1-1,TRBV4-1,TRBD1
CASSPAGTRIYEQYF,TGTGCCAGCAGCCCAGCCGGGACTAGAATCTACGAGCAGTACTTC,.,TRBJ2-7,TRBV9,TRBD2
CASSLPQGRGYTF,TGTGCCAGCAGCTTACCTCAGGGTCGCGGCTACACCTTC,.,TRBJ1-2,TRBV11-3,.
CASSAITNRVPNEKLFF,TGTGCCAGCAGCGCTATAACAAACAGGGTACCTAATGAAAAACTGTTTTTT,once,TRBJ1-4,TRBV7-6,.
CASSFALLEGKGYTF,TGTGCCAGCAGTTTTGCTCTTTTGGAAGGGAAGGGCTACACCTTC,.,TRBJ1-2,TRBV12-3/TRBV12-4,.
CSAPLAGGGSTEAFF,TGCAGTGCTCCTTTGGCGGGGGGAGGTAGCACTGAAGCTTTCTTT,.,TRBJ1-1,TRBV20-1,.
CASSLRGANSYEQYF,TGTGCCAGCAGTTTGCGAGGGGCAAACTCCTACGAGCAGTACTTC,few,TRBJ2-7,TRBV27,.
CAISETPQGANGYTF,TGTGCCATCAGTGAGACACCCCAGGGGGCGAATGGCTACACCTTC,few,TRBJ1-2,TRBV10-3,TRBD1
CASSEFQDEKLFF,TGTGCCAGCAGTGAATTCCAGGACGAAAAACTGTTTTTT,.,TRBJ1-4,TRBV25-1,.
CASSFGSYYEQYF,TGTGCCAGCAGTTTCGGCTCCTACTACGAGCAGTACTTC,few,TRBJ2-7,TRBV12-3/TRBV12-4,.
CASSLALAGSYEQYF,TGTGCCAGCAGTTTGGCGCTAGCGGGGAGCTACGAGCAGTACTTC,.,TRBJ2-7,TRBV12-3/TRBV12-4,TRBD2
CSARVDLRNTEAFF,TGCAGTGCTAGAGTTGACCTAAGGAACACTGAAGCTTTCTTT,once,TRBJ1-1,TRBV20-1,.